The next 27 T cell receptor beta chains were all read from a single sample in a study of regulatory T cells in long-lasting Graves disease. CDR3 regions were amplified by Arm-PCR using iRepertoire HTBI primers to build TCR beta libraries. TCRdb re-called the multiplex PCR reads through MiXCR, storing one row per CDR3 protein. Of around 250,000 distinct CDR3 sequences listed, around 20% are singletons. Time point in this sample: newly diagnosed GD, antithyroid drugs for less than 3 months. Isolated PBMC RNA provided the starting material for the TCR library. Sequencing was performed on peripheral blood mononuclear cells (PBMCs), taken at new diagnosis, from a patient treated with antithyroid drugs. The receptors here all came from a female donor with Graves disease.

V and J are TRBV10-1 and TRBJ1-6; D gene unclear. There are 13 residues in the CDR3. V was pared by 4 bases and J by 6 bases, with 7 bases between. Germline assignment: CDR1 WNHNN and CDR2 SYGVQD (reference sequence). The CDR3: CASSGAVNSPLHF. In nucleotides, the CDR3 is TGCGCCAGCAGTGGAGCAGTTAATTCACCCCTCCACTTT.

The chain carries TRBV14 and TRBJ1-1, with D tentatively TRBD1 (5 bases). The CDR3 runs to 12 residues. Germline CDR1 reads SGHDN; CDR2 reads FVKESK. The V gene lost 4 bases and the J gene lost 8 bases, with 11 bases spanning the gap. In DNA, the CDR3 is TGTGCCAGCAGCCTCAGCGACAGAGAAGCTTTCTTT. Residues: CASSLSDREAFF.

This clonotype appeared many times. The rearrangement uses TRBV11-2 and TRBJ2-3; possible D gene TRBD2, 7 bases. The CDR3 has 16 residues. Germline V gives CDR1 SGHAT, CDR2 FQNNGV. V was trimmed by 5 bases and J by 6 bases, leaving 21 bases between them. The DNA for the CDR3 is TGTGCCAGCAGCCCAAGGGGGAGGGCCCAGTTTGATACGCAGTATTTT. Its translation: CASSPRGRAQFDTQYF.

Ten or more counts support this clonotype. The CDR3, as DNA: TGTGCCAGCAGATCGGGACACGTAATAGGCACAGATACGCAGTATTTT. It codes for CASRSGHVIGTDTQYF. The chain links TRBV6-1 to TRBJ2-3; D is perhaps TRBD1 (6 bases). The CDR3 length is 16 residues. The ends were cut back, 6 bases at V and 1 base at J, with 17 bases in the middle. Looked up from germline, CDR1 is MNHNS and CDR2 is SASEGT.

The V call is TRBV29-1, the J call TRBJ1-1; 8 nucleotides agree with TRBD1. The CDR3 loop spans 14 amino acids. After removal of 5 bases from V and 4 bases from J, the junction contained 9 bases not matched to a gene. Germline V gene data show CDR1 as SQVTM and CDR2 as ANQGSEA. CDR3 amino acids: CSVKILTGGTEAFF. The CDR3, as DNA: TGCAGCGTTAAAATCTTAACAGGGGGCACTGAAGCTTTCTTT.

This clonotype occurred many times. CDR3 coding DNA: TGTGCCAGCAGCTTAACGGGATGGGGCTACACCTTC. This codes for CASSLTGWGYTF. This sequence joins TRBV5-6 and TRBJ1-2, with no clear D. V was clipped by 2 bases and J by 8 bases, with 10 bases between them. Germline loops: CDR1 SGHDT, CDR2 YYEEEE. The CDR3 spans 12 residues. Full variable domain (rest looked up from reference TRBV5-6 and TRBJ1-2): DAGVTQSPTHLIKTRGQQVTLRCSPKSGHDTVSWYQQALGQGPQFIFQYYEEEERQRGNFPDRFSGHQFPNYSSELNVNALLLGDSALYLCASSLTGWGYTFGSGTRLTVV.

V is TRBV7-9 and J is TRBJ2-6; D possibly corresponds to TRBD1 (6 bases). From germline, CDR1 is SEHNR and CDR2 FQNEAQ (reference sequence). V shed 2 bases and J shed 4 bases, with 9 bases lying between them. The CDR3 runs 15 residues. CDR3 nucleotide sequence: TGTGCCAGCAGCTTACACAGGGTCGGGGCCAACGTCCTGACTTTC. Residues: CASSLHRVGANVLTF. The entire variable domain, with the rest obtained from reference TRBV7-9 and TRBJ2-6, is as follows: DTGVSQNPRHKITKRGQNVTFRCDPISEHNRLYWYRQTLGQGPEFLTYFQNEAQLEKSRLLSDRFSAERPKGSFSTLEIQRTEQGDSAMYLCASSLHRVGANVLTFGAGSRLTVL.

This clonotype was recorded at least ten times. The chain employs TRBV5-6 and TRBJ1-1, with a weak D call TRBD1 (5 bases). Trimming left V 1 base short and J 0 bases short, with 7 bases between. CDR3 length: 14 residues. Germline CDR1 reads SGHDT; CDR2 reads YYEEEE. The CDR3 here is CASSLWTLNTEAFF. CDR3 bases: TGTGCCAGCAGCTTGTGGACACTGAACACTGAAGCTTTCTTT.

With respect to this clonotype: A much larger clone sits a single nucleotide away, making a read error possible. The chain uses TRBV28 and TRBJ1-4; D not certain. Per the germline V gene, CDR1 is MDHEN and CDR2 is SYDVKM. The CDR3 extends over 13 amino acids. Written as DNA, the CDR3 is TGTGCCAGCAGCCAGACGGATCTGAAAAAACTGTCTTTT. Protein sequence: CASSQTDLKKLSF. The full variable domain, completed using reference TRBV28 and TRBJ1-4, is DVKVTQSSRYLVKRTGEKVFLECVQDMDHENMFWYRQDPGLGLRLIYFSYDVKMKEKGDIPEGYSVSREKKERFSLILESASTNQTSMYLCASSQTDLKKLSFGSGTQLSVL.

The chain carries TRBV5-5 and TRBJ2-1; D is perhaps TRBD1 (6 bases). Trimming pared 4 bases from V and 2 bases from J, leaving 10 bases between. Germline assignment: CDR1 SGHKS and CDR2 YYEKEE (reference sequence). The CDR3 has 14 residues. CDR3 nucleotides: TGTGCCAGCAGCCCATACAGGGCCTACAATGAGCAGTTCTTC. It specifies CASSPYRAYNEQFF.

This clonotype was seen ten or more times. The chain joins TRBV20-1 to TRBJ2-5; 15 bases fit TRBD2. Germline-derived CDR1 and CDR2 are DFQATT and SNEGSKA (reference sequence). There are 16 residues in the CDR3. J gave up 4 bases and V 5 bases, and 8 bases lay outside the gene matches. The CDR3 sequence is CSADGTSGGLRETQYF. The CDR3, as DNA: TGCAGTGCTGACGGGACTAGCGGGGGGCTCCGAGAGACCCAGTACTTC.

This clonotype was picked up many times. The gene calls are TRBV6-1 and TRBJ1-5; TRBD1 matches 9 bases. The CDR3 has 17 residues. V trimming: 8 bases; J trimming: 5 bases; junction bases outside the gene matches: 16. From germline, CDR1 is MNHNS and CDR2 SASEGT. The CDR3 sequence: CASSGGQGRQSHQPQHF. As DNA, the CDR3 is TGTGCCAGCTCTGGGGGACAGGGTCGGCAATCACATCAGCCCCAGCATTTT.

This clonotype was counted ten times or more. This rearrangement joins TRBV5-5 to TRBJ2-5, with 8 bases matching TRBD1. From germline, CDR1 is SGHKS and CDR2 YYEKEE (reference sequence). The junction had 9 bases not matched to a gene; V was cut back by 4 bases and J by 4 bases. The CDR3 spans 15 residues. The chain's CDR3 is CASSADRGGGETQYF. Written as DNA, the CDR3 is TGTGCCAGCAGCGCCGACAGGGGAGGAGGAGAGACCCAGTACTTC.

J is TRBJ1-1 and V is TRBV20-1; 7 positions agree with TRBD1. The J segment lost 3 bases and the V segment lost 4 bases, leaving 11 bases of the junction unmatched. The CDR3 has 15 amino acids. Germline V gene data show CDR1 as DFQATT and CDR2 as SNEGSKA (reference sequence). This CDR3 reads CSAIFRGGVDTEAFF. CDR3 bases: TGCAGTGCTATCTTCAGGGGGGGGGTCGACACTGAAGCTTTCTTT.

Details on this clonotype: This may arise from a read error, as a much more abundant clone is one base away. The rearrangement joins TRBV5-1 to TRBJ2-2; D is perhaps TRBD1 or TRBD2 (5 bases each). The CDR3 spans 15 residues. Per germline, CDR1 SGHRS and CDR2 YFSETQ. The CDR3 nucleotides are TGCGCCAGCAGCTTAGGACATTCGAACACCGGGGAGCTGCTTTTT. Translated: CASSLGHSNTGELLF.

Ten or more counts support this clonotype. This chain connects TRBV20-1 to TRBJ2-7; D unclear. The CDR3 totals 16 residues. The germline CDR1 and CDR2 sequences are DFQATT and SNEGSKA (reference sequence). V was clipped by 5 bases and J by 3 bases, with 23 bases between them. Here the CDR3 reads CSASSRTGTAHYEQYF. The CDR3 DNA sequence: TGCAGTGCTTCCTCCCGGACCGGAACCGCCCACTACGAGCAGTACTTC.

This clonotype has a count of ten or more. The chain joins TRBV6-1 to TRBJ2-5; 7 positions agree with TRBD2. CDR1 is MNHNS, CDR2 SASEGT, per germline. This CDR3 has 13 residues. Unmatched junction bases numbered 6, after V lost 8 bases and J lost 3 bases. DNA for the CDR3: TGTGCCAGCCACGGGGGGATCGAAGAGACCCAGTACTTC. This encodes CASHGGIEETQYF.

Notes on this clonotype: With a much larger clone just one base away, this may be a read error. The V and J genes are TRBV6-5 and TRBJ1-4; no clear D gene. The CDR3 sequence is 13 residues long. Looked up from germline, CDR1 is MNHEY and CDR2 is SVGAGI. Trimming shortened V by 1 base and J by 10 bases, and 10 bases separated the two germline ends. This chain's CDR3 is CASSYYPGGKLFF. The CDR3 nucleotides read TGTGCCAGCAGTTACTACCCCGGCGGAAAACTGTTTTTT.

This clonotype showed up many times. The chain couples TRBV4-1 to TRBJ1-6, with D perhaps matching TRBD1 (6 bases). Deletions cut 1 base from V and 0 bases from J, with 10 bases between. The germline V gene has CDR1 MGHRA and CDR2 YSYEKL. The CDR3 loop spans 17 amino acids. The CDR3 sequence: CASSQGDRSSYNSPLHF. CDR3 in DNA: TGCGCCAGCAGCCAAGGAGACAGGAGCTCCTATAATTCACCCCTCCACTTT.

This clonotype was observed at least ten times. This chain links TRBV11-2 with TRBJ1-3; the D is unclear. CDR3 length: 14 amino acids. The V and J ends lost 6 bases and 0 bases respectively, with 9 bases between them. CDR1 and CDR2 (germline): SGHAT, FQNNGV. CDR3 DNA: TGTGCCAGCAGGACCCAGTCCTCTGGAAACACCATATATTTT. It is translated as CASRTQSSGNTIYF.

On this clonotype itself: A far larger clone is a single base away, which makes a read error likely. The V call is TRBV11-2, the J call TRBJ2-7; no clear D. Trimming shortened V by 4 bases and J by 7 bases, and 11 bases separated the two germline ends. The CDR3 extends over 12 amino acids. Germline CDR1 is SGHAT and CDR2 is FQNNGV. The CDR3 spells CASSSTVVEQYF. The CDR3 DNA reads as TGTGCCAGCAGCTCTACGGTAGTTGAGCAGTACTTC.

The V and J genes are TRBV7-2 and TRBJ2-4; maybe TRBD1 (6 bases). This CDR3 region has 15 residues. Germline V gene lookup returns CDR1 SGHTA and CDR2 FQGNSA. V was trimmed by 1 base and J by 7 bases, leaving 14 bases between them. DNA for the CDR3: TGTGCCAGCAGCTTAGAGGGGGTTCGCGGTAACATTCAGTACTTC. This encodes CASSLEGVRGNIQYF. Variable domain in full (rest from reference TRBV7-2 and TRBJ2-4): GAGVSQSPSNKVTEKGKDVELRCDPISGHTALYWYRQSLGQGLEFLIYFQGNSAPDKSGLPSDRFSAERTGGSVSTLTIQRTQQEDSAVYLCASSLEGVRGNIQYFGAGTRLSVL.

This clonotype has ten or more counts. The V gene is TRBV5-5, the J gene TRBJ1-1; tentative D call: TRBD1 (6 bases). Germline CDR1 SGHKS, CDR2 YYEKEE (reference sequence). The CDR3 is made up of 12 amino acids. Trimming stripped 1 base from V and 11 bases from J, with 12 bases between. The CDR3 is CASSLWGGAAFF. CDR3 DNA: TGTGCCAGCAGCTTGTGGGGGGGGGCTGCTTTCTTT.

There are many counts of this clonotype. The rearrangement joins TRBV14 to TRBJ2-7; a weak D match, TRBD1 (7 bases). The CDR3 runs to 16 residues. The germline V gene has CDR1 SGHDN and CDR2 FVKESK. V was cut by 0 bases and J by 3 bases, with 15 bases left in between. The CDR3 is CASSQDGGDRYYEQYF. The CDR3 region has the DNA TGTGCCAGCAGCCAAGATGGCGGGGACAGATACTACGAGCAGTACTTC.

This clonotype was found many times. The chain uses TRBV2 and TRBJ1-4; TRBD1 agrees at 8 bases. CDR3 length: 14 residues. V was pared by 6 bases and J by 4 bases, with 4 bases of the junction left unmatched. Germline V CDR1 and CDR2: SNHLY, FYNNEI. CDR3 region: CASREDRVNEKLFF. CDR3 in DNA: TGTGCCAGCAGAGAGGACAGGGTTAATGAAAAACTGTTTTTT.

In its sample, this clonotype was seen many times. The gene calls are TRBV6-2 or TRBV6-3 and TRBJ2-7; possibly TRBD1 or TRBD2 for D (5 bases each). The V end lost 0 bases, the J end lost 2 bases, and 11 bases lay between the germline ends. Germline lookup yields CDR1 MNHEY and CDR2 SVGEGT. The CDR3 is made up of 15 amino acids. In DNA, the CDR3 is TGTGCCAGCAGTTACTCAGCGGACACCACCTACGAGCAGTACTTC. This translates into CASSYSADTTYEQYF.

This clonotype was seen more than once but under ten times. V is TRBV12-3 or TRBV12-4 and J is TRBJ1-6; 7 nucleotides match TRBD1. CDR3 length: 14 amino acids. J was trimmed by 9 bases and V by 6 bases; bases with no gene match: 8. CDR3 sequence (DNA): TGTGCCAGCAGCAGACAGGGCGGGAGTTCACCCCTCCACTTT. Protein product: CASSRQGGSSPLHF.